Each of the 6 T cell receptor beta chains below was sequenced from the same sample in a study of T cells in Graves' hyperthyroidism and ophthalmopathy. The TCR beta CDR3 regions underwent amplification using RNA transcripts as the source. Using the HTBI primer set, a first-round RT-PCR was run on the TCR CDR3. TCRdb passed the multiplex PCR reads through MiXCR, listing each CDR3 protein once. The repertoire holds about 360,000 distinct CDR3 sequences, roughly 14% seen once, with about 20% in the top ten. Sequenced: blood. These receptors came from a man in his thirties or forties with Graves' hyperthyroidism that later progressed to Graves' ophthalmopathy.

This clonotype was detected only a few times. The chain has TRBV20-1 and TRBJ2-1; 9 bases align to TRBD2. The CDR3 contains 16 residues. Germline CDR1 reads DFQATT; CDR2 reads SNEGSKA (reference sequence). CDR3 DNA sequence: TGCAGCGCAGATCGCGCGGGGGGGAGCTCCTACAATGAGCAGTTCTTC. Translated: CSADRAGGSSYNEQFF.

Ten or more counts support this clonotype. The rearrangement uses TRBV12-3 or TRBV12-4 and TRBJ2-3; 10 bases fit TRBD2. CDR3 length equals 16 residues. V trimming: 3 bases; J trimming: 6 bases; junction bases outside the gene matches: 9. This chain's CDR3 is CASSFLSGGAPDTQYF. CDR3 nucleotides: TGTGCCAGCAGTTTCCTGAGCGGGGGGGCCCCCGATACGCAGTATTTT.

The rearrangement links TRBV5-6 to TRBJ2-1; 7 positions agree with TRBD1. After removal of 3 bases from V and 4 bases from J, the junction contained 10 bases not matched to a gene. The CDR3 runs to 16 residues. The germline CDR1 and CDR2 sequences are SGHDT and YYEEEE. This chain's CDR3 is CASSSTGKTPYNEQFF. For the CDR3, the DNA is TGTGCCAGCAGCTCGACAGGGAAGACACCATACAATGAGCAGTTCTTC.

This chain links TRBV4-1 with TRBJ2-3; D remains ambiguous. CDR3 length: 16 residues. Germline CDR1 is MGHRA and CDR2 is YSYEKL. V was trimmed by 1 base and J by 0 bases, leaving 11 bases between them. The CDR3 bases are TGCGCCAGCAGCCAAGGCTGGACGGTTAGCACAGATACGCAGTATTTT. It specifies CASSQGWTVSTDTQYF.

This clonotype was observed many times. CDR3 bases: TGTGCCAGCAGCCAACTCAGGGTGGGGATGAACACTGAAGCTTTCTTT. Its translation is CASSQLRVGMNTEAFF. V is TRBV6-1 and J is TRBJ1-1, with D possibly TRBD1 on 5 matching bases. This CDR3 has 16 residues. V lost 6 bases and J 0 bases, leaving 17 bases between the germline ends. Per the germline V gene, CDR1 is MNHNS and CDR2 is SASEGT.

The chain is built from TRBV7-9 and TRBJ2-3; D may match TRBD1 or TRBD2 (6 bases each). Germline CDR1 SEHNR, CDR2 FQNEAQ (reference sequence). Trimming removed 5 bases from V and 4 bases from J, with 19 bases in between. The CDR3 is 16 residues long. The CDR3 nucleotides read TGTGCCAGCAGCCCCGATGGGACTTGGGGGCCAGATACGCAGTATTTT. The encoded protein is CASSPDGTWGPDTQYF.